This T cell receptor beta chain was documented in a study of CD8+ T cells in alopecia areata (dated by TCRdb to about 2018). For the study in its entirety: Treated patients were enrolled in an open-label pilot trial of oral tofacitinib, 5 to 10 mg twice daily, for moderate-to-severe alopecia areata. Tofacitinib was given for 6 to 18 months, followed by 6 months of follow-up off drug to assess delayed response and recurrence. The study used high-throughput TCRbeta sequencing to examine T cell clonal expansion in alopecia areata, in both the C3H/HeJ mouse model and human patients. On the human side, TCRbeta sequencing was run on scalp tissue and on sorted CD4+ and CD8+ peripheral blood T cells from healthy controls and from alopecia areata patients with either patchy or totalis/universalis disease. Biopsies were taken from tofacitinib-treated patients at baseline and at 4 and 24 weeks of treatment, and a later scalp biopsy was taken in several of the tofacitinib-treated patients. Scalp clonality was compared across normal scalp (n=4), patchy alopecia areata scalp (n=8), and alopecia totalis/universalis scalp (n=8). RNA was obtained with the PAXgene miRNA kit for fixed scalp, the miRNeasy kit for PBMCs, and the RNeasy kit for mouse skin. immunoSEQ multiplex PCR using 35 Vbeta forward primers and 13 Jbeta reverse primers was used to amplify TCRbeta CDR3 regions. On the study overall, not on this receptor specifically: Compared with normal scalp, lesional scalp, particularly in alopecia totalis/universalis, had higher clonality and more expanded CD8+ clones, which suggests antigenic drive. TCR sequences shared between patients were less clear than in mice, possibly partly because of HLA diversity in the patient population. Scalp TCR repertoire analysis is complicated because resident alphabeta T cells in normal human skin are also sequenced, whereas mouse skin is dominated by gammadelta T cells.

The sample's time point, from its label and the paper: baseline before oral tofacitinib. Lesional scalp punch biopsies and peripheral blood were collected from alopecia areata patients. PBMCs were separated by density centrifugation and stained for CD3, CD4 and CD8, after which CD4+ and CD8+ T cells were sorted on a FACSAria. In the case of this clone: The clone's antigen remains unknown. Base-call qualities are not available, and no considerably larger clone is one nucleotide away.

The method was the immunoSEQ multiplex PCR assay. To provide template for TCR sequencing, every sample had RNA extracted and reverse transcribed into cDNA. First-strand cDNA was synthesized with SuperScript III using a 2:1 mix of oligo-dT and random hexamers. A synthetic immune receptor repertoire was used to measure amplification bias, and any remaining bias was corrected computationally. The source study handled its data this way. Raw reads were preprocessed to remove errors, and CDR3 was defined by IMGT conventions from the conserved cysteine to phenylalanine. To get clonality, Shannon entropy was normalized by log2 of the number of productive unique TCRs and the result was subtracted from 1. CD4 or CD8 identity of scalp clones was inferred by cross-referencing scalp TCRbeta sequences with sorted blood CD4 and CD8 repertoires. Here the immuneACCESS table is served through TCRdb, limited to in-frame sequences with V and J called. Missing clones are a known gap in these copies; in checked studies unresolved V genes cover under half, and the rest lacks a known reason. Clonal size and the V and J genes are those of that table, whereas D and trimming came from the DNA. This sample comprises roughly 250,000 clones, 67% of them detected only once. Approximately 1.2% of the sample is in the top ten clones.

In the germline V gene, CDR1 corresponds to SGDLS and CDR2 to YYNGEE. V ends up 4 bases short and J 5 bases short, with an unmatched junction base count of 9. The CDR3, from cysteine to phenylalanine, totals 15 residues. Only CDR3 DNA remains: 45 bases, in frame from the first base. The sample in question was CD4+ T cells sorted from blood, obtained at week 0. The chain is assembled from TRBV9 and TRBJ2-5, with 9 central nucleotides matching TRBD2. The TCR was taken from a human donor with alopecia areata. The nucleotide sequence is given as TGTGCCAGCAGCCCTGGACTAGCGATGTCGGAGACCCAGTACTTC. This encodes CASSPGLAMSETQYF.